This T cell receptor (beta chain) was identified during a study of blood T cell repertoires in COVID-19. Overall study context: The study drew acute and convalescent COVID-19 samples from the United States, Italy and Spain.

Individuals drawn from 20 to 30 US areas were about 18 to 95 years old. Participant-reported clinical history was the basis for cohort assignment. Donors in Cohort 3 counted as recovered after two negative PCRs, clearance, or symptom resolution. Sequencing was performed with immunoSEQ multiplex PCR; in TCRdb, only in-frame clones are kept and a portion is missing. The table records over 250,000 clones, about 88% of them present only once. The sequencing sample was made of PBMCs or T cells enriched from blood (not recorded which). This receptor was obtained from a woman between 50 and 59 years old who had recovered from COVID-19.

The CDR3 is CSWGVTDTQYF. CDR3 sequence (DNA): TGCAGCTGGGGAGTCACAGATACGCAGTATTTT. The chain is built from TRBV29-1 and TRBJ2-3; D may be TRBD2 (5 bases). This CDR3 region has 11 residues. Germline assignment: CDR1 SQVTM and CDR2 ANQGSEA. Trimming cost V 8 bases and J 2 bases, with 8 bases left between them.